This T cell receptor beta chain was identified in a study of Graves' ophthalmopathy and Graves' hyperthyroidism. Findings and limits, study-wide: The blood repertoire also included most expanded thyroid clonotypes above 0.001 frequency.

Investigators amplified TCR beta CDR3 regions from RNA transcripts. RT-PCR in the first round used HTBI primers; a second-round multiplex PCR followed. TCRdb reprocessed the multiplex PCR reads via MiXCR and lists one record per CDR3 protein. The sample contains over 650,000 distinct CDR3 sequences, just over 40% of which appear only once. The CDR3 consists of 16 residues. V lost 4 bases to trimming and J lost 4 bases, with 20 bases between them. Per germline, CDR1 SGHDN and CDR2 FVKESK. Comments on this clonotype: As yet, its antigen is unknown. A much larger clone differs by one base, so this may be a read error.

Sequencing input: peripheral blood. The genes are TRBV14 and TRBJ2-7, with D possibly matching TRBD1 (6 bases). The source is an adult man with Graves' ophthalmopathy. This chain's CDR3 is CASSRVPRGTQYEQYF. The DNA for the CDR3 is TGTGCCAGCAGCCGAGTACCTAGGGGGACACAGTACGAGCAGTACTTC.